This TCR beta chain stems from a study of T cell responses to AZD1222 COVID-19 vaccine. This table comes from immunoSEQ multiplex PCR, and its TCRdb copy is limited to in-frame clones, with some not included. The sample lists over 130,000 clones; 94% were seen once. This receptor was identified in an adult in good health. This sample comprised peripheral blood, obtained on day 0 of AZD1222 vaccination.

DNA for the CDR3: TGTGCCAGCAGTGAAGCGCAAAGGGCTTGGCTATTTTTCGGTGGCTACACCTTC. The encoded protein is CASSEAQRAWLFFGGYTF. The gene calls are TRBV2 and TRBJ1-2; no reliable D call. The CDR3 sequence is 18 residues long. Germline CDR1 reads SNHLY; CDR2 reads FYNNEI. V was pared by 0 bases and J by 7 bases, with 24 bases between. Together with reference TRBV2 and TRBJ1-2, the CDR3 gives the full variable domain: EPEVTQTPSHQVTQMGQEVILRCVPISNHLYFYWYRQILGQKVEFLVSFYNNEISEKSEIFDDQFSVERPDGSNFTLKIRSTKLEDSAMYFCASSEAQRAWLFFGGYTFGSGTRLTVV.